Sequencing of this T cell receptor (beta chain) was carried out in a study of blood T cell repertoires in COVID-19. Study overall: COVID-19 samples, acute and convalescent, were from the United States, Italy and Spain. Sources were T cells, B-cell-depleted T cells, or PBMCs; the material itself was cDNA or gDNA.

Membership in each cohort depended on participant-reported clinical history. In the study's own analysis: Researchers report that nucleated cell counts were estimated from reference gene primer amplification. The data were produced by immunoSEQ multiplex PCR, yet TCRdb's version contains in-frame clones alone and is incomplete. V and J calls and clone size are copied from that table; D and trimming were computed from the DNA. The sample carries about 270,000 clones, approximately 89% recorded once. Trimming took 3 bases from V and 0 from J, leaving 12 bases between them. The germline V gene has CDR1 MNHEY and CDR2 SMNVEV (reference sequence). This CDR3 region has 17 residues.

This receptor was identified in a man aged 35-49 years who had been exposed to COVID-19. The sample was PBMCs or T cells enriched from blood (not recorded which). This chain links TRBV27 with TRBJ2-6, with D possibly matching TRBD1 (5 bases). The CDR3 region has the DNA TGTGCCAGCAGTTTCTTGACAGACCACTCTGGGGCCAACGTCCTGACTTTC. Translation gives CASSFLTDHSGANVLTF.